This T cell receptor (beta chain) was identified in a study of cytomegalovirus exposure and HLA in healthy donors. Across the whole study: HLA-typed donors contributed 65 million to 95 million unique TCRs, which were held in an early data release. Study results and limitations: An analysis done earlier found most TCR beta V segments productive about 87% or about 30% of the time. Across HLA loci, a later analysis found differing TCR association rates, with DRB1 most and HLA-C fewest. With high specificity and sensitivity, the classifier reportedly diagnosed cytomegalovirus status.

The PCR contained 60 Vbeta and 13 Jbeta primers. Assay: immunoSEQ multiplex PCR; the TCRdb copy retains only in-frame clones and omits some. The sample has some 160,000 clones; over 70% are singletons. The CDR3 spans 18 residues. Between the trimmed V and J ends, which lost 6 bases and 0 bases, there was a span of 21 bases. Germline V gene data show CDR1 as SNHLY and CDR2 as FYNNEI. This clone was counted between two and nine times. Its antigen is not identified. The TCR sequence derives from a woman between 45 and 65 years old in good health and CMV-seronegative. The chain joins TRBV2 to TRBJ2-4; weak D call: TRBD2 (7 bases). Sequenced material: PBMCs. The CDR3 sequence is CASRRGSGERLAKNIQYF. The CDR3 DNA reads as TGTGCCAGCAGGAGGGGGAGCGGGGAGAGACTAGCCAAAAACATTCAGTACTTC.